This is a list of T cell receptor beta chains from one sample in a study of OX40 agonist ivuxolimab in advanced cancers. Repertoires were generated with immunoSEQ multiplex PCR, while TCRdb's copy carries only in-frame clones and drops some. Of roughly 18,000 clones listed, about 83% are singletons. This sample comprised CD4+ or CD8+ T cells sorted from blood, obtained in a trial of the OX40 agonist ivuxolimab. The receptors stem from an adult with an advanced solid tumor such as melanoma, head and neck, liver or kidney cancer. The CDR3 runs from the conserved cysteine through the conserved F or W. D genes are given only for firm matches.

v_gene: TRBV5-4; d_gene: NA; j_gene: TRBJ2-6; CDR3aa: CASSLDPLEQGSNVLTF; CDR3nt: TGTGCCAGCAGCTTGGACCCCCTCGAACAGGGTTCCAACGTCCTGACTTTC
v_gene: TRBV4-1; d_gene: NA; j_gene: TRBJ1-1; CDR3aa: CASSLHPPGATEAFF; CDR3nt: TGCGCCAGCAGCCTTCACCCCCCAGGGGCCACTGAAGCTTTCTTT
v_gene: TRBV7-2; d_gene: TRBD2; j_gene: TRBJ2-1; CDR3aa: CASSRVASGYNEQFF; CDR3nt: TGTGCCAGCAGCCGAGTGGCTAGCGGTTACAATGAGCAGTTCTTC
v_gene: TRBV18; d_gene: TRBD1; j_gene: TRBJ1-3; CDR3aa: CASSPATGAGNTIYF; CDR3nt: TGTGCCAGCTCACCGGCGACAGGGGCTGGAAACACCATATATTTT
v_gene: TRBV10-3; d_gene: NA; j_gene: TRBJ2-3; CDR3aa: CAIRGAGGTDTQYF; CDR3nt: TGTGCCATCAGAGGAGCGGGTGGCACAGATACGCAGTATTTT
v_gene: TRBV6-6; d_gene: NA; j_gene: TRBJ2-1; CDR3aa: CASSGTPPDEQFF; CDR3nt: TGTGCCAGCAGTGGCACCCCTCCGGATGAGCAGTTCTTC
v_gene: TRBV4-2; d_gene: TRBD2; j_gene: TRBJ2-3; CDR3aa: CASSYRVGSGGADTQYF; CDR3nt: TGTGCCAGCAGCTACCGCGTGGGGAGCGGGGGGGCAGATACGCAGTATTTT
v_gene: TRBV6-1; d_gene: NA; j_gene: TRBJ2-7; CDR3aa: CASSEYARGAYEQYF; CDR3nt: TGTGCCAGCAGTGAATACGCAAGGGGAGCCTACGAGCAGTACTTC
v_gene: TRBV14; d_gene: NA; j_gene: TRBJ2-3; CDR3aa: CASSLKTRFTDTQYF; CDR3nt: TGTGCCAGCAGCCTTAAGACTAGATTCACAGATACGCAGTATTTT
v_gene: TRBV19; d_gene: NA; j_gene: TRBJ2-2; CDR3aa: CASSIRTPAGELFF; CDR3nt: TGTGCCAGTAGTATACGGACTCCCGCCGGGGAGCTGTTTTTT
v_gene: TRBV18; d_gene: TRBD1; j_gene: TRBJ2-1; CDR3aa: CASSPTGGNNEQFF; CDR3nt: TGTGCCAGCTCACCGACAGGGGGTAACAATGAGCAGTTCTTC